Included here is one T cell receptor beta chain sequence, with context. The sample originates from a study of blood T cell repertoires in COVID-19. The wider study: Donors in the United States, Italy and Spain gave samples during acute or convalescent COVID-19. From T cells, B-cell-depleted T cells, or PBMCs came the material, which was cDNA or gDNA.

CDR1 and CDR2 from the germline V gene are LNHNV and YYDKDF (reference sequence). The CDR3 length is 13 residues. V gave up 8 bases and J gave up 7 bases; unmatched junction bases: 3. Per the study methods: Reference gene primers were amplified, and this amplification served to estimate nucleated cell counts. Sequencing was performed with immunoSEQ multiplex PCR; in TCRdb, only in-frame clones are kept and a portion is missing. The V and J calls and clone size are taken from that table; D and trimming were inferred from the DNA. The table lists tens of thousands of clones, roughly 87% of them singletons.

The receptor's source is a human donor in a cohort sampled during active COVID-19. The J gene is TRBJ1-4, the V gene TRBV15; 11 nucleotides agree with TRBD1. Sequenced material: peripheral blood. CDR3: CATAGTGGEKLFF. The CDR3 DNA follows: TGTGCCACCGCCGGGACAGGGGGTGAAAAACTGTTTTTT.